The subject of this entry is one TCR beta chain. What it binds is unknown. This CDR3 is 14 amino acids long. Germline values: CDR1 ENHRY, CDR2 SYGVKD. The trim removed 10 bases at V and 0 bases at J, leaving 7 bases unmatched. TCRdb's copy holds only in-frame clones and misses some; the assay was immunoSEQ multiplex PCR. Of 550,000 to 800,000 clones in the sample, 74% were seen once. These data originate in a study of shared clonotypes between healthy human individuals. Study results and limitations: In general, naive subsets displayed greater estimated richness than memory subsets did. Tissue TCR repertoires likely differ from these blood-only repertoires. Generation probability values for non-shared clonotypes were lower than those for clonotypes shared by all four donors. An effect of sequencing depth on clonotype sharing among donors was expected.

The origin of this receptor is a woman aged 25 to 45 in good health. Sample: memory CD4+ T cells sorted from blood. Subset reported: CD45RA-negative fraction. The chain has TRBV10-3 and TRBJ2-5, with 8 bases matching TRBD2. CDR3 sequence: CATGAGGDQETQYF. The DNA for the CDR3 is TGTGCCACAGGGGCGGGGGGTGACCAAGAGACCCAGTACTTC.